This T cell receptor beta chain was recorded in a study of T cells after yellow fever vaccination. General study points: The appearance of a small share of clonotypes in both CD4 and CD8 compartments was observed.

Concerning this clonotype: Its antigen is currently unknown.

The germline V and J ends were trimmed by 1 base and 4 bases, with 21 bases remaining between them. Germline V gives CDR1 LGHNA, CDR2 YSLEER. The CDR3 extends over 18 amino acids. TCRdb itself ran the 5' RACE reads through MiXCR, one entry per CDR3 protein. The table includes 100,000 to 150,000 distinct CDR3 sequences, 8.9% detected once. The rearrangement links TRBV4-3 to TRBJ2-3, with D possibly TRBD1 on 6 matching bases. The sequencing used CD8+ T cells sorted from PBMCs, collected on the day of the yellow fever booster vaccination. The TCR comes from a young man who received the YFV17D yellow fever vaccine. Here the CDR3 DNA reads TGCGCCAGCAGCCAAGGGGATGGGGCAGGGGTAGGGGCAGATACGCAGTATTTT. Its protein product is CASSQGDGAGVGADTQYF.